Sequencing of this T cell receptor beta chain was carried out in a study of blood T cell repertoires in COVID-19. Whole-study context: COVID-19 samples collected from the United States, Italy and Spain covered acute and convalescent phases.

Trimming at V came to 5 bases and at J to 2 bases, leaving 5 bases not matched to a gene. The germline V gene has CDR1 MNHEY and CDR2 SMNVEV (reference sequence). The CDR3 spans 14 residues. TCRdb's table, derived via immunoSEQ multiplex PCR, lists solely in-frame clones and lacks some. Of around 95,000 clones detected, 85% appear once; the ten largest clones hold about an eighth. This chain uses TRBV27 with TRBJ2-7; 8 bases are a match to TRBD2. This TCR came from a middle-aged man with active or convalescent COVID-19. The source material was peripheral blood. The CDR3 loop reads CASSRTSPTYEQYF. DNA for the CDR3: TGTGCCAGCAGTAGGACTAGCCCGACCTACGAGCAGTACTTC.